What follows is one T cell receptor beta chain and its context. What it binds is unknown. These data come from a study of cytomegalovirus exposure and HLA in healthy donors. PCR used 60 Vbeta primers and 13 Jbeta primers. Measured with immunoSEQ multiplex PCR; TCRdb has only the in-frame clones, and not every one. This sample yields approximately 180,000 clones, of which 60% to 85% are seen a single time; around 0.99% belongs to the top ten. Whole-study results and caveats: Earlier analysis yielded a pattern in which most TCR beta V segments were productive about 87% or about 30% of the time. Most CMV-associated TCR beta chains were later found to appear HLA-restricted.

The length of the CDR3 is 17 residues. The germline V and J ends were trimmed by 2 bases and 0 bases, with 15 bases remaining between them. Germline CDR1 SGHNT, CDR2 YENEEA. The specimen was PBMCs. This sequence was found in a woman in her forties in good health and CMV-seronegative. V and J are TRBV11-3 and TRBJ2-3; possible D gene TRBD2, 7 bases. CDR3 amino acids: CASSLRGGSASTDTQYF. The CDR3 nucleotides read TGTGCCAGCAGCTTAAGGGGGGGGTCTGCTAGCACAGATACGCAGTATTTT.